This is a list of T cell receptor beta chains from one sample in a study of cytomegalovirus exposure and HLA in healthy donors. Using immunoSEQ multiplex PCR, the repertoire was profiled, and TCRdb retains in-frame clones only, with some absent. The sample yields more than 150,000 clones, roughly 84% seen once. Sequenced material: PBMCs. The receptors come from a woman younger than 35 in good health and CMV-seropositive. CDR3s include the opening cysteine and the closing phenylalanine or tryptophan. The D gene is left open where the match is weak.

len	d_gene	v_gene	j_gene	CDR3aa	CDR3nt
15	-	TRBV6-5	TRBJ1-5	CASSSTGSRAQPQHF	TGTGCCAGCAGTTCCACAGGGTCTAGGGCTCAGCCCCAGCATTTT
16	TRBD1	TRBV9	TRBJ1-3	CASSAPTGGSGNTIYF	TGTGCCAGCAGCGCTCCGACAGGGGGGAGTGGAAACACCATATATTTT
14	TRBD2	TRBV6-5	TRBJ2-5	CASKEPGGGETQYF	TGTGCCAGCAAAGAGCCGGGGGGTGGAGAGACCCAGTACTTC
13	TRBD1	TRBV9	TRBJ1-4	CASSPGQDEKLFF	TGTGCCAGCAGCCCCGGACAGGATGAAAAACTGTTTTTT
17	TRBD1	TRBV9	TRBJ1-1	CASSAPGETTGGTEAFF	TGTGCCAGCAGCGCGCCAGGGGAGACAACAGGGGGGACTGAAGCTTTCTTT
12	TRBD1	TRBV5-4	TRBJ1-2	CASMGTAYGYTF	TGTGCCAGCATGGGGACAGCATATGGCTACACCTTC
13	-	TRBV6-1	TRBJ2-7	CASLLSGGDEQYF	TGTGCCAGCTTATTATCAGGAGGGGACGAGCAGTACTTC
14	-	TRBV5-4	TRBJ1-6	CASSFRGAGSPLHF	TGTGCCAGCAGCTTCAGGGGCGCGGGTTCACCCCTCCACTTT
14	-	TRBV6-1	TRBJ1-4	CASSEAGGAEKLFF	TGTGCCAGCAGTGAGGCGGGGGGCGCTGAAAAACTGTTTTTT
15	TRBD2	TRBV5-1	TRBJ2-5	CASTETSGGMETQYF	TGCGCCAGCACCGAGACTAGCGGGGGGATGGAGACCCAGTACTTC
14	-	TRBV5-1	TRBJ2-1	CASSLGGSHNEQFF	TGCGCCAGCAGCTTGGGGGGCAGCCACAATGAGCAGTTCTTC
14	-	TRBV5-1	TRBJ2-1	CASSGTYSYNEQFF	TGCGCCAGCTCCGGGACATACTCCTACAATGAGCAGTTCTTC
16	TRBD2	TRBV4-2	TRBJ2-3	CASSQDSAGGPDTQYF	TGTGCCAGCAGCCAAGACAGCGCGGGGGGGCCTGATACGCAGTATTTT
15	-	TRBV2	TRBJ1-5	CASSSRVLGGQPQHF	TGTGCCAGCAGCTCACGAGTCCTAGGGGGACAGCCCCAGCATTTT
17	-	TRBV10-2	TRBJ1-1	CASRQVYPRNSNTEAFF	TGCGCCAGCAGACAGGTCTACCCGAGAAATTCGAACACTGAAGCTTTCTTT
14	-	TRBV7-8	TRBJ2-3	CASNRVAGTDTQYF	TGTGCCAGCAACCGGGTGGCTGGCACAGATACGCAGTATTTT
14	TRBD1	TRBV2	TRBJ1-6	CASRGQGQGPPLHF	TGTGCCAGCAGGGGACAGGGTCAGGGGCCACCCCTCCACTTT